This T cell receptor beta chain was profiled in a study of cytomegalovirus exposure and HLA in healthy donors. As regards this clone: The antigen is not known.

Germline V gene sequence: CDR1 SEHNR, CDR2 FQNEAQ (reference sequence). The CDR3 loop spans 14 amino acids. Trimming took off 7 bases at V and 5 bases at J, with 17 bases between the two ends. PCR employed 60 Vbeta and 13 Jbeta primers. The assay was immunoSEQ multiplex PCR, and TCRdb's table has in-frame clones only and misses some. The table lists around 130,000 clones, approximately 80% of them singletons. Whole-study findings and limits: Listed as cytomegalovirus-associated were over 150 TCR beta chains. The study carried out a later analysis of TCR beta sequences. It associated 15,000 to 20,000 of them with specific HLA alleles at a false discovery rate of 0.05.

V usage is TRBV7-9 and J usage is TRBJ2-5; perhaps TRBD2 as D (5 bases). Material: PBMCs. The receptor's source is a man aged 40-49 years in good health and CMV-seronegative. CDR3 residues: CASTYGNLAETQYF. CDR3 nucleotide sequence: TGTGCCAGCACCTATGGGAATCTAGCCGAGACCCAGTACTTC.